These 26 T cell receptor beta chains were all obtained from the same sample, sequenced in a study of blood T cells in healthy people across ages. Together with a sample-barcoded 5' primer, a J-beta primer mix was included in a second PCR lasting roughly 7 to 11 cycles. TCRdb recomputed calls from the 5' RACE reads with MiXCR, one row per CDR3 protein. The sample carries about 1.7 million distinct CDR3 sequences, 28% recorded once. What was sequenced was blood. All receptors come from a woman in her twenties or thirties in good health.

The J gene is TRBJ2-1, the V gene TRBV28; 7 nucleotides line up with TRBD2. CDR3 length equals 16 residues. The V segment lost 4 bases and the J segment 4 bases; nucleotides outside the gene matches: 10. Per the germline V gene, CDR1 is MDHEN and CDR2 is SYDVKM. The CDR3 region is CASSYLEPGGYNEQFF. CDR3 sequence (DNA): TGTGCCAGCAGTTACCTAGAGCCGGGGGGTTACAATGAGCAGTTCTTC.

This clonotype has at least ten counts. V and J are TRBV7-4 and TRBJ1-5; perhaps TRBD1 as D (5 bases). The germline V gene encodes CDR1 SGHVT and CDR2 SQSDAQ. V was pared by 5 bases and J by 8 bases, with 13 bases between. The CDR3 contains 13 residues. The CDR3 coding sequence is TGTGCCAGCAGCCCAAGGGGCTTGGAGCCCCAGCATTTT. It translates to CASSPRGLEPQHF.

The chain is built from TRBV9 and TRBJ2-7; D ambiguous. CDR3 length: 14 residues. Germline V gives CDR1 SGDLS, CDR2 YYNGEE. V shed 0 bases and J shed 2 bases, with 9 bases lying between them. CDR3 bases: TGTGCCAGCAGCGTAGCTAGGAACACCTACGAGCAGTACTTC. This encodes CASSVARNTYEQYF.

The gene calls are TRBV19 and TRBJ2-7, with D unclear. Germline V gene data show CDR1 as LNHDA and CDR2 as SQIVND (reference sequence). V was clipped by 3 bases and J by 1 base, with 7 bases between them. This CDR3 spans 13 amino acids. The CDR3 region is CASSIGKSYEQYF. For the CDR3, the DNA is TGTGCCAGTAGTATTGGGAAGTCCTACGAGCAGTACTTC.

The chain combines TRBV12-3 or TRBV12-4 with TRBJ1-2; no reliable D call. Trimming took 5 bases from V and 8 from J, leaving 12 bases between them. CDR3 length: 12 amino acids. The CDR3, as DNA: TGTGCCAGCAGTCACCAGCGTTACGGCTACACCTTC. It specifies CASSHQRYGYTF.

This clonotype was seen more than once but under ten times. The chain employs TRBV5-1 and TRBJ2-5, with TRBD1 as a possible D gene (6 bases). Looked up from germline, CDR1 is SGHRS and CDR2 is YFSETQ. V gave up 4 bases and J gave up 11 bases, with 18 bases separating them. This CDR3 is 13 amino acids long. The CDR3 nucleotides are TGCGCCAGCAGCCCGAACAGGGCCCAAGAGCAGTACTTC. It is translated as CASSPNRAQEQYF. Supplemented by reference TRBV5-1 and TRBJ2-5, the full variable domain reads KAGVTQTPRYLIKTRGQQVTLSCSPISGHRSVSWYQQTPGQGLQFLFEYFSETQRNKGNFPGRFSGRQFSNSRSEMNVSTLELGDSALYLCASSPNRAQEQYFGPGTRLLVL.

This clonotype was seen only a few times. The genes are TRBV28 and TRBJ2-2, with D uncertain. The CDR3 length is 12 residues. The V gene lost 10 bases and the J gene lost 7 bases, with 13 bases spanning the gap. Germline lookup yields CDR1 MDHEN and CDR2 SYDVKM. The CDR3 bases are TGTGCCACATCGTCGGCCGGCGGGGAGCTGTTTTTT. Residues: CATSSAGGELFF.

This clonotype was observed many times. The chain carries TRBV12-3 or TRBV12-4 and TRBJ1-5; unclear D gene. The CDR3 length is 14 residues. V lost 3 bases and J lost 7, with 13 bases in between. Here the CDR3 reads CASSFHREAQPQHF. In DNA, the CDR3 is TGTGCCAGCAGTTTTCATAGGGAAGCCCAGCCCCAGCATTTT.

The chain employs TRBV20-1 and TRBJ2-7; 13 bases fit TRBD2. The junction had 10 bases not matched to a gene; V was cut back by 3 bases and J by 2 bases. Germline assignment: CDR1 DFQATT and CDR2 SNEGSKA (reference sequence). The CDR3 is 17 amino acids. CDR3 sequence reads: CSASGPGLAGQTYEQYF. The CDR3 region has the DNA TGCAGTGCTAGTGGCCCGGGACTAGCGGGACAGACCTACGAGCAGTACTTC.

The CDR3, as DNA: TGTGCCAGCAGTTCGGGACAGTGGGCTTACAATGAGCAGTACTTC. Protein product: CASSSGQWAYNEQYF. The chain links TRBV6-5 to TRBJ2-4; 7 nucleotides align to TRBD1. CDR3 length equals 15 residues. Germline CDR1 is MNHEY and CDR2 is SVGAGI. The junction had 16 bases not matched to a gene; V was cut back by 4 bases and J by 13 bases.

This chain connects TRBV28 to TRBJ1-2; 8 bases fit TRBD1. V gave up 6 bases and J gave up 3 bases; unmatched junction bases: 9. CDR3 length: 15 residues. Germline lookup yields CDR1 MDHEN and CDR2 SYDVKM. For the CDR3, the DNA is TGTGCCAGCAGAGATTCCGGACAGGGCGACTATGGCTACACCTTC. It codes for CASRDSGQGDYGYTF.

The chain uses TRBV15 and TRBJ2-5; 7 bases are a match to TRBD1. The CDR3 covers 13 residues. V lost 6 bases and J lost 7; bases outside the gene matches: 8. Germline values: CDR1 LNHNV, CDR2 YYDKDF (reference sequence). The CDR3 region is CATRRDSSGTQYF. In nucleotides, the CDR3 is TGTGCCACCAGGAGGGACAGTTCGGGGACCCAGTACTTC.

The J gene is TRBJ2-1, the V gene TRBV20-1, with D unresolved. V was clipped by 5 bases and J by 3 bases, with 8 bases between them. In germline, CDR1 is DFQATT, CDR2 SNEGSKA (reference sequence). This CDR3 has 12 amino acids. In DNA, the CDR3 is TGCAGTGCTGAAATAGTCTACAATGAGCAGTTCTTC. Translated: CSAEIVYNEQFF.

The V gene is TRBV13, the J gene TRBJ1-1; D uncertain. The germline V gene has CDR1 PRHDT and CDR2 FYEKMQ (reference sequence). Trimming took 5 bases from V and 3 from J, leaving 31 bases between them. This CDR3 contains 20 residues. The CDR3 here is CASSKPGFVVRPYDDTEAFF. The CDR3 bases are TGTGCCAGCAGCAAACCGGGGTTTGTGGTCAGGCCCTATGATGACACTGAAGCTTTCTTT.

Note on this clonotype: The junction departs from germline at one end; a sequencing error may be responsible. V gene TRBV20-1 combines with J gene TRBJ2-7; no definite D call. This CDR3 is built from 14 residues. The germline V gene encodes CDR1 DFQATT and CDR2 SNEGSKA (reference sequence). The CDR3 DNA is TGCGGTGCGAGAGAGGTCGGCCTCTCCTACGAGCAGTACTTC. Translation gives CGAREVGLSYEQYF.

Comments on this clonotype: The junction and the germline gene differ at one end; a read error may be behind it. The rearrangement uses TRBV5-1 and TRBJ1-1; D is undetermined. Germline V gene data show CDR1 as SGHRS and CDR2 as YFSETQ. The CDR3 has 16 residues. The CDR3 nucleotides are TGCGCCAGCAGCCTTAGTACTGCAGGCATGAACACTGAGGCTTTCTTT. It codes for CASSLSTAGMNTEAFF.

This clonotype appeared a few times. The chain joins TRBV6-2 or TRBV6-3 to TRBJ2-7, with no clear D. The CDR3 is 15 amino acids. Germline V gene sequence: CDR1 MNHEY, CDR2 SVGEGT. V was pared by 6 bases and J by 3 bases, with 18 bases between. CDR3: CASRDPSGRYYEQYF. CDR3 DNA sequence: TGTGCCAGCAGAGACCCGTCCGGGCGATACTACGAGCAGTACTTC.

On this clonotype itself: The junction and the germline gene differ at one end; a read error may be behind it. V usage is TRBV29-1 and J usage is TRBJ2-4; TRBD2 might be the D (5 bases). The J call is in doubt because the DNA end fits TRBJ2-5 better. From germline, CDR1 is SQVTM and CDR2 ANQGSEA. CDR3 length: 11 amino acids. CDR3 protein: CTVRTDGTQYF. For the CDR3, the DNA is TGCACCGTTAGGACTGACGGGACCCAGTACTTC.

The gene calls are TRBV10-3 and TRBJ1-1; D might be TRBD1 (5 bases). CDR3 length: 12 amino acids. The ends were cut back, 5 bases at V and 6 bases at J, with 10 bases in the middle. Germline assignment: CDR1 ENHRY and CDR2 SYGVKD. CDR3 sequence: CAISLTGSEAFF. The CDR3, as DNA: TGTGCCATCAGTCTTACAGGATCTGAAGCTTTCTTT.

As to this clonotype: An end of the junction does not agree with germline; a read error may underlie this. The chain uses TRBV7-9 and TRBJ2-1; D possibly corresponds to TRBD1 (6 bases). CDR1 is SEHNR, CDR2 FQNEAQ, per germline (reference sequence). The CDR3 sequence is 16 residues long. The CDR3 region is CASSKISGDGYNEQCF. Here the CDR3 DNA reads TGTGCCAGCAGCAAGATCTCAGGGGACGGGTACAATGAGCAGTGCTTC.

This clonotype was seen at least ten times. The V and J genes are TRBV20-1 and TRBJ2-3; 15 bases map to TRBD2. The germline CDR1 and CDR2 sequences are DFQATT and SNEGSKA (reference sequence). The CDR3 spans 15 residues. V lost 5 bases, J lost 6 bases, and 6 bases stayed unmatched. CDR3 sequence reads: CSAPGTSGGRDTQYF. The CDR3 DNA is TGCAGTGCTCCCGGGACTAGCGGGGGGCGCGATACGCAGTATTTT.

The V call is TRBV7-3, the J call TRBJ2-3, with D perhaps TRBD2 (6 bases). Germline CDR1 reads SGHTA; CDR2 reads FQGTGA. The CDR3 length is 15 residues. The V gene lost 2 bases and the J gene lost 5 bases, with 14 bases spanning the gap. The CDR3 loop is CASSLAGIEGDTQYF. The DNA of the CDR3 is TGTGCCAGCAGCTTAGCGGGGATAGAGGGAGATACGCAGTATTTT.

The chain recombines TRBV20-1 with TRBJ1-1; D not certain. This CDR3 spans 10 amino acids. V was shortened by 7 bases and J by 4 bases, with 7 bases between the two germline ends. Looked up from germline, CDR1 is DFQATT and CDR2 is SNEGSKA (reference sequence). CDR3 amino acids: CSVLTTEAFF. The CDR3 DNA sequence: TGCAGTGTTCTCACCACTGAAGCTTTCTTT.

This rearrangement joins TRBV6-6 to TRBJ1-4, with 8 bases identical to TRBD1. Trimming took 5 bases from V and 8 from J; bases not matched to a gene: 7. Germline V gene data show CDR1 as MNHNY and CDR2 as SVGAGI (reference sequence). The CDR3 sequence is 14 residues long. As DNA, the CDR3 is TGTGCCAGCAGTAAAGACAGGGGCATCGAAAAACTGTTTTTT. Amino acid sequence: CASSKDRGIEKLFF.

The sample holds many counts of this clonotype. J is TRBJ2-4 and V is TRBV5-1, with no clear D. CDR3 length: 14 residues. Germline assignment: CDR1 SGHRS and CDR2 YFSETQ. V was trimmed by 1 base and J by 8 bases, leaving 13 bases between them. The CDR3, as DNA: TGCGCCAGCAGCTTGTCAATGTTGTGGGACATTCAGTACTTC. It encodes CASSLSMLWDIQYF.

The table lists this clonotype with many counts. Mismatch with germline at one junction end may stem from a read error. The rearrangement joins TRBV5-1 to TRBJ1-1; no firm D call. The CDR3 consists of 12 residues. CDR1 SGHRS and CDR2 YFSETQ come from the germline V gene. CDR3 amino acids: CASSLEGTEAFF. The CDR3 region has the DNA TGTGCCAGCAGCTTAGAGGGCACTGAAGCTTTCTTT.